These 14 T cell receptor beta chains were all obtained from the same sample, sequenced in a study of blood T cell repertoires in COVID-19. The assay was immunoSEQ multiplex PCR, and TCRdb's table has in-frame clones only and misses some. The table has approximately 340,000 clones, roughly 87% seen once; the top ten hold approximately 9.9%. Sequencing was performed on peripheral blood. The receptors stem from a man aged 25 to 45 with COVID-19, enrolled during active disease.

The rearrangement joins TRBV5-6 to TRBJ2-7; D might be TRBD2 (5 bases). V dropped 4 bases and J dropped 2 bases, with 22 bases sitting between them. Germline CDR1 is SGHDT and CDR2 is YYEEEE. The length of the CDR3 is 17 residues. CDR3: CASSPMWPRERTYEQYF. CDR3 bases: TGTGCCAGCAGCCCCATGTGGCCTCGGGAACGCACCTACGAGCAGTACTTC. Full variable domain (remainder filled in from reference TRBV5-6 and TRBJ2-7): DAGVTQSPTHLIKTRGQQVTLRCSPKSGHDTVSWYQQALGQGPQFIFQYYEEEERQRGNFPDRFSGHQFPNYSSELNVNALLLGDSALYLCASSPMWPRERTYEQYFGPGTRLTVT.

This clone occurred once. The V call is TRBV7-2, the J call TRBJ2-7; D remains unclear. V dropped 5 bases and J dropped 6 bases, with 14 bases sitting between them. Per the germline V gene, CDR1 is SGHTA and CDR2 is FQGNSA. This CDR3 spans 13 amino acids. The CDR3 region is CASSRPTTTEQYF. The CDR3 DNA reads as TGTGCCAGCAGCCGACCGACAACGACCGAGCAGTACTTC.

The CDR3 coding sequence is TGTGCCACCAGGTGGGGACAGGGGGCTAGCACAGATACGCAGTATTTT. Amino acids: CATRWGQGASTDTQYF. This chain uses TRBV2 with TRBJ2-3; TRBD1 aligns across 12 bases. Germline CDR1 SNHLY, CDR2 FYNNEI. The CDR3 totals 16 residues. With V trimmed by 10 bases and J by 0 bases, 8 bases remained unmatched.

The chain recombines TRBV18 with TRBJ1-5; TRBD1 is a possible D gene (5 bases). The CDR3 has 13 residues. The V end lost 7 bases, the J end lost 7 bases, and 14 bases lay between the germline ends. Germline V gives CDR1 KGHSH, CDR2 LQKENI. As DNA, the CDR3 is TGTGCCAGCTTCGAAAGTGGGGGGCAGCCCCAGCATTTT. It specifies CASFESGGQPQHF.

V usage is TRBV11-2 and J usage is TRBJ2-5, with TRBD1 matching 9 bases. CDR3 length: 15 residues. V shed 5 bases and J 4 bases; nucleotides not matched to a gene: 8. Germline V CDR1 and CDR2: SGHAT, FQNNGV. In nucleotides, the CDR3 is TGTGCCAGCAGCCCGGGACAGGGCCGGATAGAGACCCAGTACTTC. Translation: CASSPGQGRIETQYF.

This clone was detected only once. V usage is TRBV18 and J usage is TRBJ2-5; 8 nucleotides align to TRBD1. J gave up 4 bases and V 3 bases, and 1 base lay outside the gene matches. The germline V gene has CDR1 KGHSH and CDR2 LQKENI. The CDR3 is 13 residues long. The CDR3 coding sequence is TGTGCCAGCTCACCCGACAGGGGAGAGACCCAGTACTTC. Its protein is CASSPDRGETQYF.

The rearrangement links TRBV4-2 to TRBJ2-2, with unresolved D. Per the germline V gene, CDR1 is LGHNA and CDR2 is YNFKEQ. Trimming pared 0 bases from V and 2 bases from J, leaving 7 bases between. The CDR3 loop spans 15 amino acids. The DNA for the CDR3 is TGTGCCAGCAGCCAAGATAAATTTAACACCGGGGAGCTGTTTTTT. Its protein is CASSQDKFNTGELFF.

The J gene is TRBJ1-4, the V gene TRBV5-6; TRBD1 might be the D (5 bases). Trimming removed 0 bases at V and 8 bases at J, with 14 bases between. This CDR3 is 15 amino acids long. Germline CDR1 reads SGHDT; CDR2 reads YYEEEE. CDR3: CASSLEAGPREKLFF. The CDR3 DNA sequence: TGTGCCAGCAGCTTGGAGGCAGGGCCTAGGGAAAAACTGTTTTTT. Full variable domain (remainder filled in from reference TRBV5-6 and TRBJ1-4): DAGVTQSPTHLIKTRGQQVTLRCSPKSGHDTVSWYQQALGQGPQFIFQYYEEEERQRGNFPDRFSGHQFPNYSSELNVNALLLGDSALYLCASSLEAGPREKLFFGSGTQLSVL.

This clone was seen more than once but under ten times. The V and J genes are TRBV7-2 and TRBJ2-3; 8 bases agree with TRBD2. V was clipped by 4 bases and J by 3 bases; unmatched bases: 6. Looked up from germline, CDR1 is SGHTA and CDR2 is FQGNSA. CDR3 length: 15 amino acids. The CDR3 nucleotides are TGTGCCAGCAGCTGGCGGGGGGCTCGTACAGATACGCAGTATTTT. Amino acids: CASSWRGARTDTQYF.

The CDR3, as DNA: TGTGCCAGCAGTCAGGACAGGTTCCTCGTCGGTGGCTACACCTTC. It is translated as CASSQDRFLVGGYTF. This sequence joins TRBV6-5 and TRBJ1-2, with 7 bases matching TRBD1. V lost 5 bases and J lost 7; bases outside the gene matches: 13. CDR1 is MNHEY, CDR2 SVGAGI, per germline. This CDR3 contains 15 residues.

The chain uses TRBV2 and TRBJ1-2; the D gene is possibly TRBD1 (5 bases). V lost 4 bases, J lost 5 bases, and 14 bases lay in between. CDR1 SNHLY and CDR2 FYNNEI come from the germline V gene. The CDR3 loop spans 14 amino acids. CDR3 nucleotide sequence: TGTGCCAGCAGTGCTCCCAGGGCGGCGTATGGCTACACCTTC. Translation: CASSAPRAAYGYTF.

The genes are TRBV7-6 and TRBJ2-1; D not certain. CDR1 is SGHVS, CDR2 FNYEAQ, per germline. The V and J ends lost 5 bases and 4 bases respectively, with 3 bases between them. The CDR3 runs to 11 residues. CDR3 amino acids: CASSPYNEQFF. The CDR3 DNA sequence: TGTGCCAGCAGCCCTTACAATGAGCAGTTCTTC.

V and J are TRBV7-2 and TRBJ2-1; the match to TRBD2 covers 7 bases. This CDR3 is 15 amino acids long. V lost 0 bases to trimming and J lost 5 bases; unmatched junction nucleotides: 4. Looked up from germline, CDR1 is SGHTA and CDR2 is FQGNSA. CDR3 nucleotide sequence: TGTGCCAGCAGCTTAGCTTGGGGGACTAACAATGAGCAGTTCTTC. Its translation is CASSLAWGTNNEQFF.

This chain connects TRBV29-1 to TRBJ1-1; 8 bases align to TRBD1. Germline V gene sequence: CDR1 SQVTM, CDR2 ANQGSEA. Trimming at V came to 8 bases and at J to 1 base, leaving 9 bases not matched to a gene. The CDR3 is 14 amino acids. CDR3 in DNA: TGCAGCATTCTCGGACAGGGAGGGAACACTGAAGCTTTCTTT. This translates into CSILGQGGNTEAFF.